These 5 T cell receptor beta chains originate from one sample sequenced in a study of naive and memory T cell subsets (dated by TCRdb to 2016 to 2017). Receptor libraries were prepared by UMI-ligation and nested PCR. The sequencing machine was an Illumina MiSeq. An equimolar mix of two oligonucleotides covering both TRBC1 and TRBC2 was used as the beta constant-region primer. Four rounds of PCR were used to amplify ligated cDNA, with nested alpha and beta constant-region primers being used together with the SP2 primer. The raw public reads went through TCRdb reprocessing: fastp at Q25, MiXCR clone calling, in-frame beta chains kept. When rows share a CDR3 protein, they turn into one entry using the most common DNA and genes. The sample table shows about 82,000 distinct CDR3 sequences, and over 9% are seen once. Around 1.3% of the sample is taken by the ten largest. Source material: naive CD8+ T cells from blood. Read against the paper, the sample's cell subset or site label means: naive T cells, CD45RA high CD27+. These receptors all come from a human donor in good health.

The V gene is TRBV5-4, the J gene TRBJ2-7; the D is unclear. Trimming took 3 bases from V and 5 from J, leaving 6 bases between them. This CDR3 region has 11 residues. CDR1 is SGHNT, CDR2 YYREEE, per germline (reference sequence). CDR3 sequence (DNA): TGTGCCAGCAGCTCAGTCCACGAGCAGTACTTC. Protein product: CASSSVHEQYF.

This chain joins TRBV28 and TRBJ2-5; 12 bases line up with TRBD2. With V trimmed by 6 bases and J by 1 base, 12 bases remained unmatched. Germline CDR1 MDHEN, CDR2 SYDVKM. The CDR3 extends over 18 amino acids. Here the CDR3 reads CASSDPTRTSGAQETQYF. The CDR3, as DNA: TGTGCCAGCAGCGACCCGACGCGGACTAGCGGGGCCCAAGAGACCCAGTACTTC.

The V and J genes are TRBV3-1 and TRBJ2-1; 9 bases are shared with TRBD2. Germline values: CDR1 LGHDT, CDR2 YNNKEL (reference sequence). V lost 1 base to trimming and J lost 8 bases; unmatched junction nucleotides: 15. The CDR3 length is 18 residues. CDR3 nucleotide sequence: TGTGCCAGCAGCCAAGTCCCGGGTTGGGGCGGGAGGGCCCATGAGCAGTTCTTC. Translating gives CASSQVPGWGGRAHEQFF.

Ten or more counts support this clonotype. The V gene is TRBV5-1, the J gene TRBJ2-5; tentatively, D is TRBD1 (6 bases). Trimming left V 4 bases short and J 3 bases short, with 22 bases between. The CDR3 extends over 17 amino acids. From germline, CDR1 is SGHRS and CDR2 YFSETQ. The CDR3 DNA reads TGCGCCAGCAGCCTGGTGATTGGGGGCCTACTGGAAGAGACCCAGTACTTC. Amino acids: CASSLVIGGLLEETQYF.

The CDR3 loop is CASSLNSVYEQYF. The CDR3 bases are TGTGCCAGCAGTTTGAACAGTGTTTACGAGCAGTACTTC. This rearrangement joins TRBV12-3 or TRBV12-4 to TRBJ2-7; no reliable D call. The length of the CDR3 is 13 residues. Trimming pared 3 bases from V and 4 bases from J, leaving 10 bases between.